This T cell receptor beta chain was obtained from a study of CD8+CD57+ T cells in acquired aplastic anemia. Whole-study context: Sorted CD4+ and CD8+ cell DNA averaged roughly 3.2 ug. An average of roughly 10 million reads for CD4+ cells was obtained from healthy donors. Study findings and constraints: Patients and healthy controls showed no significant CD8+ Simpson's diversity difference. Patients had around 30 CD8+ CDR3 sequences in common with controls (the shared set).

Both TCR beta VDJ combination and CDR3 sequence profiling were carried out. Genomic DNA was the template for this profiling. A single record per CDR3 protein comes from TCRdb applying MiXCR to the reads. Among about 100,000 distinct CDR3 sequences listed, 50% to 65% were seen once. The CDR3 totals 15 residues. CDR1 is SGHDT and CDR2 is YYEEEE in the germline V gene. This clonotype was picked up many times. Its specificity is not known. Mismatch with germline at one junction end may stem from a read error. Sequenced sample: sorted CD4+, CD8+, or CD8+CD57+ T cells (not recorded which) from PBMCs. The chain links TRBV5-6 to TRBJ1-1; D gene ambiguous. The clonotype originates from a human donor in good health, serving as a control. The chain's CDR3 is CASSRWGGGLSSGGF. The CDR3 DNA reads TGTGCCAGCAGCCGTTGGGGTGGAGGGTTGTCGTCAGGTGGGTTT.